Following are 32 T cell receptor beta chains from one sample sequenced in a study of cytomegalovirus exposure and HLA in healthy donors. Primers included in the PCR were 60 Vbeta and 13 Jbeta primers. Here immunoSEQ multiplex PCR was the method, and the copy in TCRdb shows in-frame clones only, minus some. The sample has about 110,000 clones, under 90% seen once; the top ten hold 2.5%. Sequencing was performed on PBMCs. The origin of the receptors is a woman between 18 and 30 years old in good health and CMV-seronegative.

The chain combines TRBV9 with TRBJ1-1; 8 bases agree with TRBD1. The V segment lost 4 bases and the J segment 5 bases; nucleotides outside the gene matches: 10. Germline V gene lookup returns CDR1 SGDLS and CDR2 YYNGEE. The CDR3 has 15 amino acids. CDR3 sequence reads: CASSPPQGARTEAFF. CDR3 in DNA: TGTGCCAGCAGCCCCCCCCAGGGGGCGCGAACTGAAGCTTTCTTT.

This rearrangement joins TRBV4-1 to TRBJ2-1; 9 positions agree with TRBD1. J gave up 6 bases and V 5 bases, and 8 bases lay outside the gene matches. The CDR3 loop spans 15 amino acids. In germline, CDR1 is MGHRA, CDR2 YSYEKL. The CDR3 coding sequence is TGCGCCAGCAGCTTCCGGACAGGGGCGGCCAATGAGCAGTTCTTC. Amino acid sequence: CASSFRTGAANEQFF.

The chain recombines TRBV7-6 with TRBJ2-2, with D perhaps TRBD2 (6 bases). V lost 0 bases and J lost 5, with 16 bases in between. Germline values: CDR1 SGHVS, CDR2 FNYEAQ. The CDR3 is 17 residues long. The CDR3 DNA follows: TGTGCCAGCAGCTTAGCGGGCGACTGGAGGGATACCGGGGAGCTGTTTTTT. It encodes CASSLAGDWRDTGELFF.

V usage is TRBV6-5 and J usage is TRBJ1-2, with D perhaps matching TRBD1 (5 bases). The CDR3 length is 13 residues. Per germline, CDR1 MNHEY and CDR2 SVGAGI. CDR3 sequence (DNA): TGTGCGACCAGGGCGCCGAGCAACTATGGCTACACCTTC. Translating gives CATRAPSNYGYTF.

The V gene is TRBV6-5, the J gene TRBJ2-3; 7 nucleotides line up with TRBD1. The J segment lost 9 bases and the V segment lost 4 bases, leaving 7 bases of the junction unmatched. The length of the CDR3 is 13 residues. Germline lookup yields CDR1 MNHEY and CDR2 SVGAGI. The DNA of the CDR3 is TGTGCCAGCAGTTCCCGACAGGGTTTGACGCAGTATTTT. Its translation: CASSSRQGLTQYF.

The chain joins TRBV19 to TRBJ2-7; TRBD2 matches 8 bases. This CDR3 comprises 13 residues. J lost 6 bases, V lost 1 base, and 2 bases had no gene match. Germline CDR1 reads LNHDA; CDR2 reads SQIVND (reference sequence). For the CDR3, the DNA is TGTGCCAGTAGTATAGGAACTAGCGGCGAGCAGTACTTC. Its translation: CASSIGTSGEQYF.

V is TRBV7-2 and J is TRBJ1-2, with unresolved D. CDR3 size: 13 residues. CDR1 and CDR2 from the germline V gene are SGHTA and FQGNSA. V lost 3 bases and J lost 4, with 9 bases in between. The CDR3 DNA is TGTGCCAGCAGCTTCGACACGAGCTATGGCTACACCTTC. It is translated as CASSFDTSYGYTF.

The CDR3 reads CASSFPVANTGELFF. The CDR3 DNA is TGTGCCAGCTCATTCCCAGTCGCGAACACCGGGGAGCTGTTTTTT. J is TRBJ2-2 and V is TRBV18; D not resolved. Germline CDR1 KGHSH, CDR2 LQKENI. The CDR3 runs 15 residues. V dropped 5 bases and J dropped 0 bases, with 10 bases sitting between them.

This chain links TRBV19 with TRBJ2-3, with unresolved D. CDR3 length: 17 residues. Germline CDR1 reads LNHDA; CDR2 reads SQIVND (reference sequence). Trimming pared 6 bases from V and 1 base from J, leaving 20 bases between. The CDR3 DNA reads as TGTGCCAGTAGCTCCATTGGTTATTTTAGTGGCACAGATACGCAGTATTTT. It codes for CASSSIGYFSGTDTQYF.

The chain joins TRBV29-1 to TRBJ2-2; a possible D gene is TRBD2 (5 bases). Looked up from germline, CDR1 is SQVTM and CDR2 is ANQGSEA. The CDR3 runs to 11 residues. Trimming left V 7 bases short and J 7 bases short, with 10 bases between. The CDR3 coding sequence is TGCAGCGGGGGAAGCGGCGGGGAGCTGTTTTTT. Its translation: CSGGSGGELFF.

The rearrangement links TRBV6-5 to TRBJ1-3; 7 bases agree with TRBD1. CDR3 length: 15 residues. V was pared by 4 bases and J by 3 bases, with 6 bases of the junction left unmatched. The germline V gene has CDR1 MNHEY and CDR2 SVGAGI. CDR3 sequence reads: CASSSDRQGGNTIYF. The CDR3 bases are TGTGCCAGCAGTTCCGACAGACAGGGTGGAAACACCATATATTTT.

V is TRBV14 and J is TRBJ2-1; TRBD2 matches 7 bases. Germline loops: CDR1 SGHDN, CDR2 FVKESK. Trimming took 2 bases from V and 9 from J; bases not matched to a gene: 13. The CDR3 spans 16 residues. The CDR3 nucleotides are TGTGCCAGCAGCCAATACGGACCTGCGGGAGCGAGTGAGCAGTTCTTC. Amino acid sequence: CASSQYGPAGASEQFF.

CDR3 amino acids: CASSWALAGSYEQYF. The CDR3 DNA follows: TGTGCCAGCAGTTGGGCGCTAGCGGGCTCCTACGAGCAGTACTTC. The chain is built from TRBV28 and TRBJ2-7, with 8 bases fitting TRBD2. The CDR3 length is 15 residues. Germline values: CDR1 MDHEN, CDR2 SYDVKM. Germline trimming cut 4 bases from V and 0 bases from J; bases unmatched to any gene: 5.

The genes are TRBV28 and TRBJ1-2; perhaps TRBD1 as D (5 bases). The CDR3 runs to 11 residues. Germline CDR1 is MDHEN and CDR2 is SYDVKM. V dropped 3 bases and J dropped 7 bases, with 6 bases sitting between them. The CDR3 reads CASSFRVGYTF. The CDR3 DNA is TGTGCCAGCAGTTTCAGGGTTGGCTACACCTTC.

The chain has TRBV2 and TRBJ2-2; TRBD1 matches at 10 bases. The CDR3 length is 13 residues. V was clipped by 6 bases and J by 6 bases; unmatched bases: 1. The germline CDR1 and CDR2 sequences are SNHLY and FYNNEI. CDR3 amino acids: CASRGTGAGELFF. In nucleotides, the CDR3 is TGTGCCAGCAGGGGGACAGGGGCCGGGGAGCTGTTTTTT.

This chain connects TRBV11-2 to TRBJ2-6; TRBD1 is a possible D gene (5 bases). This CDR3 region has 16 residues. Germline loops: CDR1 SGHAT, CDR2 FQNNGV. Trimming shortened V by 1 base and J by 0 bases, and 7 bases separated the two germline ends. CDR3 nucleotides: TGTGCCAGCAGCTTAGCAGGGTACTCTGGGGCCAACGTCCTGACTTTC. It translates to CASSLAGYSGANVLTF.

This clone has a single count. The chain has TRBV19 and TRBJ1-4, with 7 bases matching TRBD1. The J segment lost 8 bases and the V segment lost 4 bases, leaving 7 bases of the junction unmatched. Germline V lookup: CDR1 LNHDA, CDR2 SQIVND (reference sequence). The CDR3 totals 14 residues. The CDR3 region has the DNA TGTGCCAGTAGTAGAACAGGGGCTAGGGAAAAACTGTTTTTT. This encodes CASSRTGAREKLFF.

This chain joins TRBV10-2 and TRBJ2-1; D uncertain. This CDR3 is built from 16 residues. Germline CDR1 WSHSY, CDR2 SAAADI. Trimming shortened V by 0 bases and J by 6 bases, and 15 bases separated the two germline ends. This CDR3 reads CASSESPLGAFNEQFF. The CDR3 nucleotides read TGCGCCAGCAGTGAGTCCCCTCTCGGAGCATTCAATGAGCAGTTCTTC.

This chain uses TRBV5-1 with TRBJ1-1; no definite D call. CDR1 is SGHRS and CDR2 is YFSETQ in the germline V gene. The CDR3 runs to 13 residues. With 0 bases removed from V and 5 bases from J, the gap between germline ends came to 8 bases. CDR3 sequence: CASSLDRGTEAFF. CDR3 nucleotide sequence: TGCGCCAGCAGCTTGGATCGGGGTACTGAAGCTTTCTTT.

V usage is TRBV5-4 and J usage is TRBJ2-1; 8 positions match TRBD2. The CDR3 extends over 12 amino acids. V gave up 2 bases and J gave up 11 bases; unmatched junction bases: 3. CDR1 SGHNT and CDR2 YYREEE come from the germline V gene (reference sequence). The CDR3 DNA is TGTGCCAGCAGCTTAGCGGGAGATAAGCAGTTCTTC. As protein: CASSLAGDKQFF.

The chain recombines TRBV14 with TRBJ2-1; no firm D call. CDR3 length equals 16 residues. The ends were cut back, 4 bases at V and 4 bases at J, with 17 bases in the middle. Germline V gene lookup returns CDR1 SGHDN and CDR2 FVKESK. In DNA, the CDR3 is TGTGCCAGCAGCCTCGTGGGCCGATCAGAGTACAATGAGCAGTTCTTC. This translates into CASSLVGRSEYNEQFF.

Details on this clone: One end of the junction varies from germline; a read error may be responsible. The chain combines TRBV5-6 with TRBJ1-2, with a tentative D call TRBD1 (5 bases). There are 13 residues in the CDR3. In germline, CDR1 is SGHDT, CDR2 YYEEEE. CDR3 in DNA: TGTGCCAGCAGCAGACGGGACTGGGGTGGCCACACCTTC. Translation gives CASSRRDWGGHTF.

The chain combines TRBV6-1 with TRBJ2-7; D not certain. V dropped 1 base and J dropped 2 bases, with 15 bases sitting between them. The germline V gene encodes CDR1 MNHNS and CDR2 SASEGT. The CDR3 length is 16 residues. CDR3 amino acids: CASSEGDGSFPYEQYV. The CDR3 DNA reads TGTGCCAGCAGTGAAGGAGACGGGTCGTTCCCCTACGAGCAGTACGTC.

The chain is built from TRBV7-8 and TRBJ2-7; weak D call: TRBD2 (5 bases). Germline V gene sequence: CDR1 SGHVS, CDR2 FQNEAQ. Trimming pared 4 bases from V and 2 bases from J, leaving 12 bases between. This CDR3 is built from 14 residues. The CDR3 region is CASSSDGIPYEQYV. CDR3 coding DNA: TGTGCCAGCAGCTCCGACGGGATACCCTACGAGCAGTACGTC.

This chain joins TRBV7-8 and TRBJ2-3; 7 nucleotides match TRBD2. The CDR3 consists of 15 residues. Per germline, CDR1 SGHVS and CDR2 FQNEAQ. Losses at the gene ends were 4 bases for V and 6 bases for J; bases not matched to a gene: 10. The CDR3 reads CASSSQAGSLDTQYF. CDR3 coding DNA: TGTGCCAGCAGCTCCCAAGCGGGAAGTTTGGATACGCAGTATTTT.

The rearrangement uses TRBV7-8 and TRBJ2-3; TRBD2 matches 12 bases. V was clipped by 6 bases and J by 7 bases; unmatched bases: 8. CDR3 length: 15 amino acids. CDR1 and CDR2 from the germline V gene are SGHVS and FQNEAQ. The CDR3 protein is CASSLRLAGANTQYF. As DNA, the CDR3 is TGTGCCAGCAGTTTAAGACTAGCGGGAGCCAATACGCAGTATTTT.

This clone was counted between two and nine times. The CDR3 is CASSFSTGVTEAFF. In DNA form, the CDR3 reads TGTGCCAGCAGCTTCAGTACGGGGGTGACTGAAGCTTTCTTT. J is TRBJ1-1 and V is TRBV9; D is possibly TRBD1 (5 bases). This CDR3 has 14 residues. Germline V gene data show CDR1 as SGDLS and CDR2 as YYNGEE. Trimming took 4 bases from V and 5 from J, leaving 15 bases between them.

This clone was observed once. The V and J genes are TRBV4-1 and TRBJ1-2; D perhaps matches TRBD1 (5 bases). Germline lookup yields CDR1 MGHRA and CDR2 YSYEKL. V lost 4 bases to trimming and J lost 5 bases, with 14 bases between them. This CDR3 region has 14 residues. CDR3 nucleotides: TGCGCCAGCAGCCCCCAGGGTACAGTGTATGGCTACACCTTC. Translated: CASSPQGTVYGYTF.

The V and J genes are TRBV10-3 and TRBJ2-1; a weak D match, TRBD2 (6 bases). Trimming shortened V by 4 bases and J by 0 bases, and 10 bases separated the two germline ends. The CDR3 extends over 15 amino acids. Germline CDR1 ENHRY, CDR2 SYGVKD. The CDR3 region has the DNA TGTGCCATCAGTGGGGGACTCCGCTCCTACAATGAGCAGTTCTTC. It codes for CAISGGLRSYNEQFF.

This clone was counted a single time. This chain connects TRBV6-4 to TRBJ1-1; 9 bases map to TRBD1. The CDR3 consists of 15 residues. Germline values: CDR1 MRHNA, CDR2 SNTAGT. V lost 6 bases to trimming and J lost 0 bases; unmatched junction nucleotides: 5. The DNA of the CDR3 is TGTGCCAGCAGCATTACAGGGGGCATGAACACTGAAGCTTTCTTT. Its translation is CASSITGGMNTEAFF.

The J gene is TRBJ2-2, the V gene TRBV11-3, with D tentatively TRBD1 (6 bases). The CDR3 has 16 amino acids. Trimming left V 8 bases short and J 2 bases short, with 18 bases between. The germline CDR1 and CDR2 sequences are SGHNT and YENEEA. The CDR3 bases are TGTGCCAGCCAGAGTACCCGACAGGCCAACACCGGGGAGCTGTTTTTT. Its protein is CASQSTRQANTGELFF.

This chain links TRBV28 with TRBJ2-1; TRBD2 aligns across 12 bases. This CDR3 is 15 amino acids long. Trimming at V came to 5 bases and at J to 9 bases, leaving 8 bases not matched to a gene. Per germline, CDR1 MDHEN and CDR2 SYDVKM. The CDR3 loop is CASSPRLAGEGEQFF. DNA of the CDR3: TGTGCCAGCAGTCCCCGACTAGCGGGAGAGGGTGAGCAGTTCTTC.